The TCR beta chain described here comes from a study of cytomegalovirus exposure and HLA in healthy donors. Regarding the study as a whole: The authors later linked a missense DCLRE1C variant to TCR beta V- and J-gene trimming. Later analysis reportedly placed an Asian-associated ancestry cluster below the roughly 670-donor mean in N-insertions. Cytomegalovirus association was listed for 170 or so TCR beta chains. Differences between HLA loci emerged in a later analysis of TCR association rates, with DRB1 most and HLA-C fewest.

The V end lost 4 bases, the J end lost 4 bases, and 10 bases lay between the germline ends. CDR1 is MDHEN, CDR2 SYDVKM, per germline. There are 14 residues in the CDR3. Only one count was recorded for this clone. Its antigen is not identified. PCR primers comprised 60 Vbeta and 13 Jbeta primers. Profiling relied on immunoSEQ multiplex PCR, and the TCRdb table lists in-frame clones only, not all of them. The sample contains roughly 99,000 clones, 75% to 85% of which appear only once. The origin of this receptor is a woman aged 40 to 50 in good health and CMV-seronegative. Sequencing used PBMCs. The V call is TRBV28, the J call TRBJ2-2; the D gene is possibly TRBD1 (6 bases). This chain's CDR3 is CASSSGQSTGELFF. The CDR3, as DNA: TGTGCCAGCAGTTCCGGACAGTCCACCGGGGAGCTGTTTTTT.